The present entry profiles one T cell receptor (beta chain) with its context. Its antigen is as yet unknown. This sample is part of a study of cytomegalovirus exposure and HLA in healthy donors. Each donor was nominally healthy when sampled (though unrecorded immune exposures were likely). The PCR employed 60 Vbeta primers together with 13 Jbeta primers. Sequenced by immunoSEQ multiplex PCR; TCRdb stores in-frame clones only, minus some. The table records about 130,000 clones, 60% to 85% of them present only once. The CDR3 totals 14 residues. V was clipped by 8 bases and J by 6 bases; unmatched bases: 13. Germline V CDR1 and CDR2: SNHLY, FYNNEI. General observations from the study: In a later analysis, productive TCRs from donors in an Asian-associated ancestry cluster reportedly carried fewer N-insertions than the cohort mean. Published work reported that the classifier diagnosed cytomegalovirus status with high specificity and sensitivity. Rarity characterized most TCR sequences, yet some public TCRs appeared in many donors.

Source material: PBMCs. The receptor was isolated from a woman aged 40 to 50 in good health and CMV-seronegative. The chain has TRBV2 and TRBJ2-7; 7 nucleotides align to TRBD1. The CDR3 bases are TGTGCCAGCTTAGCACAGGGGCCCGCTGTCGAGCAGTACTTC. Protein: CASLAQGPAVEQYF.